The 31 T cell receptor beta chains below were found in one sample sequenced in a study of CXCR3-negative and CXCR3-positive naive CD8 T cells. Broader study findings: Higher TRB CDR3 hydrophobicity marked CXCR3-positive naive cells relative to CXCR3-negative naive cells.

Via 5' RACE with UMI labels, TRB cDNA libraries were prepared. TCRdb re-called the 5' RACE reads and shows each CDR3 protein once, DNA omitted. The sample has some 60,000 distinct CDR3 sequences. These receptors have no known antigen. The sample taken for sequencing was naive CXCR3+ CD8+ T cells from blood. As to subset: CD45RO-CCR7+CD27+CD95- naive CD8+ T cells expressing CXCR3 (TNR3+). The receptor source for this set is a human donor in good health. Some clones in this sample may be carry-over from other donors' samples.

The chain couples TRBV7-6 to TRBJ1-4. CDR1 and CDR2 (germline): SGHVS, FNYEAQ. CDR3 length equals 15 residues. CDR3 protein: CASSLGPASTEKLFF.

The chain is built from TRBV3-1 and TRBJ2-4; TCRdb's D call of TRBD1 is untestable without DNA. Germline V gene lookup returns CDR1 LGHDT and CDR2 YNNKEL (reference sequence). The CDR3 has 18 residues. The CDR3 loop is CASSQDMGQGASWNEQYF.

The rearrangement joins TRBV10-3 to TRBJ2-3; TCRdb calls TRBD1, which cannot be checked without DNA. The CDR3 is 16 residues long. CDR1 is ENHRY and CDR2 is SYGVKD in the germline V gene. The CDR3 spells CAISRTGTGSPDTQYF.

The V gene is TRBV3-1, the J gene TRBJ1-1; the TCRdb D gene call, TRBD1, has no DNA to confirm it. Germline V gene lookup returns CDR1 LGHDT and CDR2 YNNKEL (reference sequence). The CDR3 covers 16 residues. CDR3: CSSSQGDTFGPAGAFF.

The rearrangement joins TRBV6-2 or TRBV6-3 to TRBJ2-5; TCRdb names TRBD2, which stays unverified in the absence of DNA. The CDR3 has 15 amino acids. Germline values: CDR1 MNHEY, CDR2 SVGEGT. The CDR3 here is CASSYTSGGQETQYF.

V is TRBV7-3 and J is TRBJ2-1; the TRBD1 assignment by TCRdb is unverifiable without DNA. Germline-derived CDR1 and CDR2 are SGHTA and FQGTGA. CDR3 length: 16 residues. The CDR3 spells CASSPTWRGVDNEQFF. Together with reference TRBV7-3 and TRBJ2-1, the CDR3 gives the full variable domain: GAGVSQTPSNKVTEKGKYVELRCDPISGHTALYWYRQSLGQGPEFLIYFQGTGAADDSGLPNDRFFAVRPEGSVSTLKIQRTERGDSAVYLCASSPTWRGVDNEQFFGPGTRLTVL.

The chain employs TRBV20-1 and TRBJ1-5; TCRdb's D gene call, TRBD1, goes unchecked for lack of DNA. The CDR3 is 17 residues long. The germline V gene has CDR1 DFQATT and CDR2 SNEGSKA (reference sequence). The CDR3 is CSARRDRDSYSNQPQHF.

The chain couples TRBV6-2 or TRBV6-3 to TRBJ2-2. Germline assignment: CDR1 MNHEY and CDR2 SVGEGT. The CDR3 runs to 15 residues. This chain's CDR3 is CASSSTLLRTGELFF.

The CDR3: CASSSSLDSHYGYTF. The chain joins TRBV11-2 to TRBJ1-2; TCRdb lists TRBD1, though no DNA is available to test this call. Germline V gives CDR1 SGHAT, CDR2 FQNNGV. The length of the CDR3 is 15 residues.

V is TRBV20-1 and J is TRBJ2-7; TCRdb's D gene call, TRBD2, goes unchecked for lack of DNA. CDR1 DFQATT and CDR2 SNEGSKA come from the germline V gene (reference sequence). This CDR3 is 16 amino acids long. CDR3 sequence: CSARGLAGRSSYEQYF.

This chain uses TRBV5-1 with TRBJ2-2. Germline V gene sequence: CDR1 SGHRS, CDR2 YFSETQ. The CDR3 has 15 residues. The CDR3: CASSLFGSATGELFF.

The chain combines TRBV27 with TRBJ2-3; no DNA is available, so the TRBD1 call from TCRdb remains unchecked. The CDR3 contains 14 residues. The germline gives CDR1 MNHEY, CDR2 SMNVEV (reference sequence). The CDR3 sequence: CASSPAVGTDTQYF.

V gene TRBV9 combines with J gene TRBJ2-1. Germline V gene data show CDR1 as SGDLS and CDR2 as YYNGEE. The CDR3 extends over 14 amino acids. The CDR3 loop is CASSGAGSYNEQFF.

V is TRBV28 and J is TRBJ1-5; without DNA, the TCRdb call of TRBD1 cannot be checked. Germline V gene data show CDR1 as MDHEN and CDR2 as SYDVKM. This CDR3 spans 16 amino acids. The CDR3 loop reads CASTIEGRGSNQPQHF.

The CDR3 spells CSVEGLNNYEQYF. The rearrangement links TRBV29-1 to TRBJ2-7; as DNA is missing, the TRBD2 call by TCRdb cannot be tested. The CDR3 runs to 13 residues. Germline V lookup: CDR1 SQVTM, CDR2 ANQGSEA.

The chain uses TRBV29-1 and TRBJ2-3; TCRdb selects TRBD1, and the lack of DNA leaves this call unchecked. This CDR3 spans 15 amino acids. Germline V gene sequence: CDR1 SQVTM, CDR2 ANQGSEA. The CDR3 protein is CSVEGTNTSTDTQYF.

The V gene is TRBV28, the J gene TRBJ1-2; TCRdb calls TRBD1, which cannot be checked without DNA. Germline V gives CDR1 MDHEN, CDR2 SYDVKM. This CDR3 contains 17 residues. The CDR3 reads CASSPFHRSPHNYGYTF.

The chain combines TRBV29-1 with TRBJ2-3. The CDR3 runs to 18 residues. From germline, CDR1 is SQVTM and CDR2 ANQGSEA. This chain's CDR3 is CSVEDLLPNKWGTDTQYF.

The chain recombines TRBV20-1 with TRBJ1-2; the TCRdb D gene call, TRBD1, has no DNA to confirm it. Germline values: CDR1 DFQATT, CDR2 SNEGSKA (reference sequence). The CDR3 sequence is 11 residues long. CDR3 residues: CSATGEGGYTF.

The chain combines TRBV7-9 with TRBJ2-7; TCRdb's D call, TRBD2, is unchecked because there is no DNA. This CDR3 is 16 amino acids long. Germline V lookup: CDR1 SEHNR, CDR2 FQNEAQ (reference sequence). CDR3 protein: CASSSIEGTIRYEQYF.

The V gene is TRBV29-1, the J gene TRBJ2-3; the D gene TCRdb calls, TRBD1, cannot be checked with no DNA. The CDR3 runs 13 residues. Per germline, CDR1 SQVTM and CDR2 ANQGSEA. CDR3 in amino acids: CSVARESTDTQYF.

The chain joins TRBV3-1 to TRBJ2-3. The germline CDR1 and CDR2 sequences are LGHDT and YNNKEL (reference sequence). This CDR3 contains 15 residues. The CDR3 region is CASSQGFFAADTQYF.

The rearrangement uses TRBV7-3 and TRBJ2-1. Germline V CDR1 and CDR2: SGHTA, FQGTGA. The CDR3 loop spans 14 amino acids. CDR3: CASSYNLNYNEQFF.

CDR3 loop: CASSNQAIYNEQFF. This rearrangement joins TRBV6-5 to TRBJ2-1. CDR3 length: 14 amino acids. In germline, CDR1 is MNHEY, CDR2 SVGAGI.

The CDR3 loop is CSVEGLALGEQYF. The chain is built from TRBV29-1 and TRBJ2-7; TCRdb proposes TRBD2, but this gene call is untestable without DNA. The CDR3 spans 13 residues. The germline gives CDR1 SQVTM, CDR2 ANQGSEA.

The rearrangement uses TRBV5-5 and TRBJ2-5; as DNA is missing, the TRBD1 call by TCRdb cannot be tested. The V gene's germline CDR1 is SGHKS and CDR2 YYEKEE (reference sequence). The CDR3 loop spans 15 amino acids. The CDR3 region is CASSHDRGPAGTQYF.

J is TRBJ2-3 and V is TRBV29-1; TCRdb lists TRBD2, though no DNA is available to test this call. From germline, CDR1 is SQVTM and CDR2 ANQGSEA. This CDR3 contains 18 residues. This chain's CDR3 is CSVHSPGLAGGQADTQYF.

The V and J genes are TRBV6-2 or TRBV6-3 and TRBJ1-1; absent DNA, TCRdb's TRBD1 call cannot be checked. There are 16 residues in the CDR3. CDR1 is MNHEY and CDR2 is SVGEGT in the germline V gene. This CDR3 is CASSYSRTDLNTEAFF.

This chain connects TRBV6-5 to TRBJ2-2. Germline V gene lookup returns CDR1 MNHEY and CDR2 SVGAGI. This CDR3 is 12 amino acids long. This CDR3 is CASSYDGGELFF.

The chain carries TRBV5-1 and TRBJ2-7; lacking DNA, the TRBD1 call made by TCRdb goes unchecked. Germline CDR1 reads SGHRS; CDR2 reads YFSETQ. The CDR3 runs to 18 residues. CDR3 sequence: CASSPGQGQAYLSYEQYF. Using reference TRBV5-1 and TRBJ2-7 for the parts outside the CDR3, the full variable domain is KAGVTQTPRYLIKTRGQQVTLSCSPISGHRSVSWYQQTPGQGLQFLFEYFSETQRNKGNFPGRFSGRQFSNSRSEMNVSTLELGDSALYLCASSPGQGQAYLSYEQYFGPGTRLTVT.

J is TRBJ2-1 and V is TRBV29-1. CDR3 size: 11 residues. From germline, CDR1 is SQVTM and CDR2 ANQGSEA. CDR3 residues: CSAEGNNEQFF.